This entry lists 29 T cell receptor beta chains sequenced from one sample in a study of T cells in Graves' hyperthyroidism and ophthalmopathy. Researchers took RNA transcripts and amplified the TCR beta CDR3 regions from them. A first-round RT-PCR of the TCR CDR3 used the HTBI primer set. Each CDR3 protein is one row after TCRdb ran MiXCR on the multiplex PCR reads. The table records hundreds of thousands of distinct CDR3 sequences, roughly 15% of them present only once. The specimen was blood. The source is a woman between 45 and 65 years old with Graves' ophthalmopathy.

The chain joins TRBV5-1 to TRBJ2-5; D unclear. The germline V gene has CDR1 SGHRS and CDR2 YFSETQ. Trimming left V 0 bases short and J 5 bases short, with 8 bases between. The CDR3 runs 13 residues. The CDR3 region has the DNA TGCGCCAGCAGCTTGGCCTGGCAGGAGACCCAGTACTTC. It codes for CASSLAWQETQYF.

This clonotype occurred many times. The chain recombines TRBV5-1 with TRBJ2-1; D is undetermined. Germline V gene data show CDR1 as SGHRS and CDR2 as YFSETQ. Trimming took off 4 bases at V and 8 bases at J, with 13 bases between the two ends. The CDR3 extends over 13 amino acids. CDR3 DNA: TGCGCCAGCAGCAGCCTGCTAGAAGATGAGCAGTTCTTC. Translation: CASSSLLEDEQFF.

This clonotype was observed many times. The J gene is TRBJ2-2, the V gene TRBV5-1; D perhaps matches TRBD1 (6 bases). Germline loops: CDR1 SGHRS, CDR2 YFSETQ. The CDR3 contains 14 residues. The V end lost 7 bases, the J end lost 4 bases, and 14 bases lay between the germline ends. In nucleotides, the CDR3 is TGCGCCAGCGGCGTGGGGGCTGGCACCGGGGAGCTGTTTTTT. This codes for CASGVGAGTGELFF. The full variable domain, with the rest looked up from reference TRBV5-1 and TRBJ2-2, is KAGVTQTPRYLIKTRGQQVTLSCSPISGHRSVSWYQQTPGQGLQFLFEYFSETQRNKGNFPGRFSGRQFSNSRSEMNVSTLELGDSALYLCASGVGAGTGELFFGEGSRLTVL.

This clonotype has ten or more counts. This chain joins TRBV20-1 and TRBJ2-1, with 8 bases lining up with TRBD2. The CDR3 is 16 residues long. Trimming at V came to 0 bases and at J to 0 bases, leaving 4 bases not matched to a gene. Germline assignment: CDR1 DFQATT and CDR2 SNEGSKA (reference sequence). The CDR3 reads CSARDHREGSYNEQFF. CDR3 nucleotide sequence: TGCAGTGCTAGAGATCACCGGGAGGGCTCCTACAATGAGCAGTTCTTC.

This clonotype was seen repeatedly, ten times or more. V gene TRBV11-2 combines with J gene TRBJ1-5; D might be TRBD1 (5 bases). Looked up from germline, CDR1 is SGHAT and CDR2 is FQNNGV. The CDR3 runs to 14 residues. Trimming pared 8 bases from V and 4 bases from J, leaving 15 bases between. CDR3 in DNA: TGTGCCAGCTGGGGGGGTCAGGGTAATCAGCCCCAGCATTTT. Amino acid sequence: CASWGGQGNQPQHF. Full variable domain (rest looked up from reference TRBV11-2 and TRBJ1-5): EAGVAQSPRYKIIEKRQSVAFWCNPISGHATLYWYQQILGQGPKLLIQFQNNGVVDDSQLPKDRFSAERLKGVDSTLKIQPAKLEDSAVYLCASWGGQGNQPQHFGDGTRLSIL.

In this sample, this clonotype turned up many times. V and J are TRBV11-2 and TRBJ2-1; tentatively, D is TRBD1 or TRBD2 (5 bases each). The CDR3 spans 18 residues. V was shortened by 5 bases and J by 10 bases, with 30 bases between the two germline ends. Germline values: CDR1 SGHAT, CDR2 FQNNGV. CDR3 sequence: CASSPISSERDHQGEQFF. CDR3 coding DNA: TGTGCCAGCAGCCCCATTAGTAGTGAACGGGACCACCAAGGGGAGCAGTTCTTC.

The table lists this clonotype with many counts. This chain connects TRBV12-3 or TRBV12-4 to TRBJ1-5; D is uncertain. The CDR3 contains 14 residues. V dropped 3 bases and J dropped 4 bases, with 10 bases sitting between them. The CDR3 DNA reads as TGTGCCAGCAGTTTCGGGCACGCTAATCAGCCCCAGCATTTT. Amino acids: CASSFGHANQPQHF.

Notes on this clonotype: This could be a read error, since a much larger clone is one nucleotide away. V and J are TRBV6-1 and TRBJ1-1; D may be TRBD1 (5 bases). Trimming removed 5 bases from V and 4 bases from J, with 14 bases in between. This CDR3 region has 14 residues. Germline CDR1 reads MNHNS; CDR2 reads SASEGT. The CDR3 loop is CASSRGGLLTEAFF. The CDR3 region has the DNA TGTGCCAGCAGTAGGGGCGGACTCCTCACTGAAGCTTTCTTT.

The chain links TRBV24-1 to TRBJ2-1, with 10 bases lining up with TRBD1. Germline CDR1 reads KGHDR; CDR2 reads SFDVKD. This CDR3 has 16 residues. Trimming removed 2 bases from V and 4 bases from J; junction bases left unmatched: 4. For the CDR3, the DNA is TGTGCCACCAGTGATTCGGGACAGGGGATTTACAATGAGCAGTTCTTC. Translating gives CATSDSGQGIYNEQFF.

This clonotype appeared a single time. The chain joins TRBV27 to TRBJ1-3, with D possibly matching TRBD1 (6 bases). Per germline, CDR1 MNHEY and CDR2 SMNVEV (reference sequence). The CDR3 totals 15 residues. Trimming cost V 3 bases and J 4 bases, with 13 bases left between them. CDR3 amino acids: CASSFRTVLGNTIYF. CDR3 coding DNA: TGTGCCAGCAGTTTTCGGACAGTGCTAGGAAACACCATATATTTT.

This clonotype was detected many times. The chain is built from TRBV2 and TRBJ1-2; weak D call: TRBD1 (6 bases). V lost 1 base and J 10 bases, leaving 16 bases between the germline ends. The CDR3 loop spans 14 amino acids. Germline lookup yields CDR1 SNHLY and CDR2 FYNNEI. The CDR3 DNA follows: TGTGCCAGCAGTGAAGTTGGAGAGGGGGGATCCTACACCTTC. This sequence encodes CASSEVGEGGSYTF.

This clonotype was observed at least ten times. The chain links TRBV30 to TRBJ2-7; D is uncertain. V gave up 2 bases and J gave up 6 bases, with 8 bases separating them. The CDR3 extends over 11 amino acids. Germline lookup yields CDR1 GTSNPN and CDR2 SVGIG (reference sequence). The chain's CDR3 is CAWSLPGEQYF. CDR3 sequence (DNA): TGTGCCTGGAGTTTACCGGGCGAGCAGTACTTC.

This clonotype was seen ten or more times. CDR3: CAWTMNTGELFF. CDR3 sequence (DNA): TGTGCCTGGACAATGAACACCGGGGAGCTGTTTTTT. This chain connects TRBV30 to TRBJ2-2; D ambiguous. The CDR3 spans 12 residues. V shed 4 bases and J shed 1 base, with 4 bases lying between them. CDR1 is GTSNPN and CDR2 is SVGIG in the germline V gene (reference sequence).

At least ten counts were recorded for this clonotype. The gene calls are TRBV28 and TRBJ2-7; 7 nucleotides line up with TRBD2. This CDR3 has 15 residues. The junction had 7 bases not matched to a gene; V was cut back by 5 bases and J by 0 bases. The germline V gene encodes CDR1 MDHEN and CDR2 SYDVKM. CDR3 nucleotides: TGTGCCAGCAGTCCACCAGCGGGGAGCTCCTACGAGCAGTACTTC. Translation gives CASSPPAGSSYEQYF.

There are many counts of this clonotype. V gene TRBV7-9 combines with J gene TRBJ2-3, with TRBD2 identical over 7 bases. CDR3 length: 16 amino acids. The germline CDR1 and CDR2 sequences are SEHNR and FQNEAQ (reference sequence). Unmatched junction bases numbered 9, after V lost 2 bases and J lost 4 bases. CDR3 in DNA: TGTGCCAGCAGCTTAAATCGCGGGAGCATTGCAGATACGCAGTATTTT. As protein: CASSLNRGSIADTQYF.

This clonotype was observed a handful of times. V gene TRBV12-3 or TRBV12-4 combines with J gene TRBJ2-2, with TRBD1 matching over 9 bases. CDR3 length: 21 residues. V was pared by 8 bases and J by 3 bases, with 25 bases of the junction left unmatched. CDR3 DNA sequence: TGTGCCAGCCGCATGAGGGACAGGGAATTTATCGGGACCAAATACACCGGGGAGCTGTTTTTT. As protein: CASRMRDREFIGTKYTGELFF.

Only a few counts were recorded for this clonotype. A single base separates this from a much larger clone, so it may be a read error. This chain connects TRBV7-2 to TRBJ2-7; TRBD2 matches 12 bases. Germline lookup yields CDR1 SGHTA and CDR2 FQGNSA. This CDR3 region has 18 residues. The CDR3 loop is CASSSLWLAGGRSYERYF. For the CDR3, the DNA is TGTGCCAGCAGCTCGCTTTGGCTAGCGGGAGGGCGGTCCTACGAGCGGTACTTC.

The chain recombines TRBV19 with TRBJ2-3; no reliable D call. Per germline, CDR1 LNHDA and CDR2 SQIVND (reference sequence). V lost 3 bases and J 5 bases, leaving 9 bases between the germline ends. The CDR3 is 13 amino acids. CDR3 nucleotide sequence: TGTGCCAGTAGTATTGCGTTGGGAGATACGCAGTATTTT. The encoded protein is CASSIALGDTQYF.

This clonotype was detected ten times or more. The chain uses TRBV27 and TRBJ2-5; D not resolved. Germline CDR1 MNHEY, CDR2 SMNVEV (reference sequence). This CDR3 is built from 15 residues. V was cut by 3 bases and J by 2 bases, with 13 bases left in between. The CDR3 protein is CASSFVGQQQETQYF. The CDR3 region has the DNA TGTGCCAGCAGTTTCGTAGGTCAACAACAAGAGACCCAGTACTTC.

This clonotype was counted only a few times. The chain links TRBV14 to TRBJ1-2, with a weak D call TRBD1 (5 bases). V gave up 0 bases and J gave up 5 bases, with 13 bases separating them. CDR1 and CDR2 from the germline V gene are SGHDN and FVKESK. CDR3 size: 15 residues. The CDR3 region is CASSQDLKGVYGYTF. CDR3 nucleotides: TGTGCCAGCAGCCAAGATCTTAAAGGGGTGTATGGCTACACCTTC.

Of note for this clonotype: This is likely a read error, given that the CDR3 carries no conserved phenylalanine or tryptophan at its end. The chain employs TRBV28 and TRBJ2-7; D uncertain. There are 13 residues in the CDR3. Germline V CDR1 and CDR2: MDHEN, SYDVKM. Deletions cut 2 bases from V and 4 bases from J, with 9 bases between. The CDR3 loop is CASSLVVRYEQYL. CDR3 coding DNA: TGTGCCAGCAGTTTAGTCGTGAGGTACGAGCAGTACCTC.

Note on this clonotype: A much larger clone differs from this one at a single base, so this may be a read error. The chain is built from TRBV7-6 and TRBJ2-5; 9 bases are shared with TRBD2. CDR3 size: 14 residues. Germline CDR1 and CDR2: SGHVS and FNYEAQ. The CDR3 reads CVSSGSGSGETQYF. CDR3 sequence (DNA): TGTGTCAGCAGCGGTAGCGGGAGTGGCGAGACCCAGTACTTC.

This sequence joins TRBV12-3 or TRBV12-4 and TRBJ2-4, with 7 bases identical to TRBD2. The CDR3 spans 15 residues. V lost 5 bases and J lost 1; bases outside the gene matches: 5. DNA for the CDR3: TGTGCCAGCAGTCTGGCGGGAGCGGCCAAAAACATTCAGTACTTC. Translating gives CASSLAGAAKNIQYF.

The chain is built from TRBV14 and TRBJ2-7; a possible D gene is TRBD2 (6 bases). V lost 6 bases and J 5 bases, leaving 14 bases between the germline ends. Per germline, CDR1 SGHDN and CDR2 FVKESK. The CDR3 runs to 13 residues. This chain's CDR3 is CASSRRALHEQYF. In DNA, the CDR3 is TGTGCCAGCAGTCGGAGGGCCTTACACGAGCAGTACTTC.

V is TRBV28 and J is TRBJ2-1, with 10 bases fitting TRBD2. Germline V gives CDR1 MDHEN, CDR2 SYDVKM. This CDR3 spans 16 amino acids. V shed 2 bases, J shed 5 bases, and the junction held 6 bases outside the gene matches. CDR3 sequence reads: CASSLESGRANNEQFF. The DNA for the CDR3 is TGTGCCAGCAGTTTAGAGAGCGGGAGGGCCAACAATGAGCAGTTCTTC.

The CDR3 loop reads CASSAKGANYGYTF. The CDR3 nucleotides read TGTGCCAGCAGCGCAAAAGGGGCTAACTATGGCTACACCTTC. V gene TRBV5-5 combines with J gene TRBJ1-2, with D possibly matching TRBD1 (5 bases). This CDR3 contains 14 residues. Germline lookup yields CDR1 SGHKS and CDR2 YYEKEE (reference sequence). V was pared by 4 bases and J by 0 bases, with 10 bases between.

The gene calls are TRBV4-3 and TRBJ1-1; D might be TRBD1 (5 bases). Germline values: CDR1 LGHNA, CDR2 YSLEER. The V end was cut by 4 bases, the J end by 1 base, with 13 bases between. This CDR3 spans 15 amino acids. Here the CDR3 reads CASSPWGTQNTEAFF. DNA for the CDR3: TGCGCCAGCAGCCCCTGGGGCACGCAGAACACTGAAGCTTTCTTT.

Notes on this clonotype: Since a much larger clone is just one base distant, this may be a read error. V gene TRBV3-1 combines with J gene TRBJ1-2; D unresolved. V lost 3 bases and J lost 2, with 7 bases in between. The CDR3 is 13 residues long. Germline V gene data show CDR1 as LGHDT and CDR2 as YNNKEL (reference sequence). CDR3 DNA: TGTGCCAGCAGCCAGCGGGGAAACTATGGCTACACCTTC. This translates into CASSQRGNYGYTF.

The chain has TRBV6-1 and TRBJ2-1; no clear D gene. The germline V gene has CDR1 MNHNS and CDR2 SASEGT. The CDR3 sequence is 13 residues long. Trimming left V 6 bases short and J 6 bases short, with 12 bases between. Here the CDR3 DNA reads TGTGCCAGCAGCTCCCTCCCTGGCAATGAGCAGTTCTTC. Its translation: CASSSLPGNEQFF.